This T cell receptor beta chain stems from a study of blood T cell repertoires in COVID-19. The germline V gene encodes CDR1 LGHNA and CDR2 YNFKEQ. The CDR3 is made up of 13 amino acids. Trimming pared 2 bases from V and 7 bases from J, leaving 12 bases between. The data were produced by immunoSEQ multiplex PCR, yet TCRdb's version contains in-frame clones alone and is incomplete. The sample holds about 280,000 clones, under 90% seen once. The clonotype was recovered from a woman aged 40 to 55 who had recovered from COVID-19. Sequencing was carried out using peripheral blood. This sequence joins TRBV4-2 and TRBJ2-7, with D perhaps matching TRBD2 (6 bases). The DNA for the CDR3 is TGTGCCAGCAGCCAACAGGAGGGAGCTGAGCAGTACTTC. It encodes CASSQQEGAEQYF.